This is a list of T cell receptor beta chains from one sample in a study of shared clonotypes between healthy human individuals. TCRdb's copy holds only in-frame clones and misses some; the assay was immunoSEQ multiplex PCR. The data hold about 2.2 million clones, with around 93% observed a single time. The sample comprised naive CD8+ T cells from PBMCs. Source of these receptors: a man aged 18 to 30 in good health. Some clones in this sample may be carry-over from other donors' samples. The CDR3 runs from the conserved cysteine through the conserved F or W. Each record gives: J gene, V gene, CDR3 protein.

TRBJ2-7,TRBV28,CASSPGQGLYEQYF
TRBJ2-1,TRBV4-1,CASSPGTSDHNEQFF
TRBJ2-7,TRBV7-9,CASSWGEGTEYF
TRBJ1-1,TRBV28,CAADSGISTEAFF
TRBJ1-1,TRBV13,CASSLEQLGEAFF
TRBJ2-5,TRBV4-1,CASSQGRGKFETQYF
TRBJ1-1,TRBV27,CASSLSVGIPEAFF
TRBJ2-1,TRBV2,CASRLAGFNEQFF
TRBJ2-7,TRBV29-1,CSVEGAGYEQYF
TRBJ2-6,TRBV10-2,CASSSTKTVSGANVLTF
TRBJ2-1,TRBV27,CASSLGWSSYNEQFF
TRBJ2-7,TRBV28,CASSVRDRVTYEQYF
TRBJ2-7,TRBV28,CASRGGRRSAYEQYF
TRBJ2-7,TRBV7-9,CASSLAGRGYEQYF
TRBJ2-7,TRBV14,CASSQDLASYEQYF
TRBJ2-1,TRBV27,CASRPGTLYNEQFF